The clone carrying this T cell receptor (beta chain) was seen many times. Its cognate antigen is unknown. This specimen comes from a study of T-cell reconstitution after alpha-beta-depleted transplantation in children. General study findings and limits: Several patients had high TCRbeta diversity at day 60; it came from surviving recipient T cells and thymic progenitors.

Germline lookup yields CDR1 DFQATT and CDR2 SNEGSKA (reference sequence). The CDR3 consists of 15 residues. V was cut by 0 bases and J by 5 bases, with 13 bases left in between. The library targeted TCRbeta and was prepared with unique molecular identifiers. From the PCR reads, TCRdb called clonotypes with MiXCR, one entry per CDR3 protein. The data show hundreds of thousands of distinct CDR3 sequences, around 14% seen once. The sequencing used PBMCs, collected before TCRalphabeta/CD19-depleted stem cell transplant. The V call is TRBV20-1, the J call TRBJ2-2; D possibly corresponds to TRBD1 (6 bases). The clonotype comes from a girl aged 2 to 10 with congenital amegakaryocytic thrombocytopenia, due to receive a stem cell transplant. CDR3 bases: TGCAGTGCTAGAGATGAGGGGGTGGGAACCGGGGAGCTGTTTTTT. It codes for CSARDEGVGTGELFF.